One sample yielded the 5 T cell receptor beta chains listed below, sequenced in a study of T cell changes during pregnancy in multiple sclerosis. Method: immunoSEQ multiplex PCR; TCRdb's copy keeps in-frame clones and lacks some. This repertoire shows approximately 38,000 clones, approximately 94% found once; its top ten account for approximately 1.8%. The source was peripheral blood, collected in the third trimester of pregnancy. The receptors derive from a female donor with multiple sclerosis, enrolled in a pregnancy study.

CDR3 sequence (DNA): TGTGCCAGCAGCCGGGCGGGGGCGAACACCGGGGAGCTGTTTTTT. Its translation is CASSRAGANTGELFF. V is TRBV5-4 and J is TRBJ2-2; TRBD2 matches 7 bases. Per the germline V gene, CDR1 is SGHNT and CDR2 is YYREEE (reference sequence). V lost 4 bases and J lost 0; bases outside the gene matches: 3. The CDR3 is made up of 15 amino acids.

V gene TRBV5-1 combines with J gene TRBJ1-5, with D tentatively TRBD1 (5 bases). CDR1 is SGHRS and CDR2 is YFSETQ in the germline V gene. The CDR3 consists of 15 residues. V lost 4 bases and J 8 bases, leaving 19 bases between the germline ends. CDR3 residues: CASSQGLGVREPQHF. For the CDR3, the DNA is TGCGCCAGCAGCCAGGGACTCGGGGTAAGGGAGCCCCAGCATTTT.

The rearrangement links TRBV30 to TRBJ1-1; the D gene is possibly TRBD1 (5 bases). Trimming removed 3 bases at V and 1 base at J, with 9 bases between. CDR3 length equals 13 residues. CDR1 and CDR2 from the germline V gene are GTSNPN and SVGIG (reference sequence). CDR3 protein: CAWSPGQNTEAFF. CDR3 DNA: TGTGCCTGGAGCCCAGGACAGAACACTGAAGCTTTCTTT.

The rearrangement uses TRBV25-1 and TRBJ2-3, with D perhaps matching TRBD2 (7 bases). V lost 3 bases, J lost 3 bases, and 13 bases lay in between. CDR3 length: 15 amino acids. CDR1 MGHDK and CDR2 SYGVNS come from the germline V gene. As DNA, the CDR3 is TGTGCCAGCAGTGACGGGGGGCATAGGACAGATACGCAGTATTTT. It encodes CASSDGGHRTDTQYF.

The chain links TRBV30 to TRBJ1-1, with TRBD1 matching 8 bases. Trimming cost V 0 bases and J 0 bases; bases outside gene matches: 9. The germline V gene has CDR1 GTSNPN and CDR2 SVGIG (reference sequence). The CDR3 is 17 residues long. CDR3 sequence (DNA): TGTGCCTGGAGTGTTGGAGGGACAGGTCGAATGAACACTGAAGCTTTCTTT. This sequence encodes CAWSVGGTGRMNTEAFF.